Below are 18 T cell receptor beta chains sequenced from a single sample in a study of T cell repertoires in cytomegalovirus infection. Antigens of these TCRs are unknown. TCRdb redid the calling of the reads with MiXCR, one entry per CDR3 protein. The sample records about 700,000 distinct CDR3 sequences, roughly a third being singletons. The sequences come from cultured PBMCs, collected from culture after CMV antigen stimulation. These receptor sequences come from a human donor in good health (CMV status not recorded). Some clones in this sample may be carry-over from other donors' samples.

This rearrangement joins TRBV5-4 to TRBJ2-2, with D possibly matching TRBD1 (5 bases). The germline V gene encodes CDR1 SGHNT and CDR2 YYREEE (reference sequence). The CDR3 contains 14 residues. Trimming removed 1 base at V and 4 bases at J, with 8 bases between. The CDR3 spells CASSLSGSTGELFF. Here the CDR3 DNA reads TGTGCCAGCAGCTTGTCAGGGTCCACCGGGGAGCTGTTTTTT.

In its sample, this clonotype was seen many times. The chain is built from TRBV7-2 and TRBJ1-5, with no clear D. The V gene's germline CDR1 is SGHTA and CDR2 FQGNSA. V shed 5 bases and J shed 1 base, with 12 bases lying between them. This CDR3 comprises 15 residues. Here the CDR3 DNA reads TGTGCCAGCAGCCTGGGAGTTAGGAGCAATCAGCCCCAGCATTTT. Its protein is CASSLGVRSNQPQHF.

Here the CDR3 DNA reads TGCAGCGTCCAAAGGGGTGCAGGGGGCTCGAGTAATGAGCAGTTCTTC. Translating it yields CSVQRGAGGSSNEQFF. The V gene is TRBV29-1, the J gene TRBJ2-1; 8 bases map to TRBD1. The germline V gene has CDR1 SQVTM and CDR2 ANQGSEA. The CDR3 has 16 amino acids. J lost 7 bases, V lost 6 bases, and 17 bases had no gene match.

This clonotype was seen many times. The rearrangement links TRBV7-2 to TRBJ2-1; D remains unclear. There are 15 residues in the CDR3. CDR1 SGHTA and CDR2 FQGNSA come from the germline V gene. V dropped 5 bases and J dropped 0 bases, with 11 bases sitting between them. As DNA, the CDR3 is TGTGCCAGCAGCATTAGCAGTAGCTCCTACAATGAGCAGTTCTTC. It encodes CASSISSSSYNEQFF.

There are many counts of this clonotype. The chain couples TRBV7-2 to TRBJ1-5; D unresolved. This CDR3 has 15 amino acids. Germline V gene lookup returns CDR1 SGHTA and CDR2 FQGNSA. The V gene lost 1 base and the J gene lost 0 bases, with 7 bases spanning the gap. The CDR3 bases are TGTGCCAGCAGCTTAGACAGACATAGCAATCAGCCCCAGCATTTT. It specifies CASSLDRHSNQPQHF.

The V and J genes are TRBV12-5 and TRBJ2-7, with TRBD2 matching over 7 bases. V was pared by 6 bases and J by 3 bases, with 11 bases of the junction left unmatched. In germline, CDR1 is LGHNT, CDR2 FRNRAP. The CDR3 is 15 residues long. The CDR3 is CASGSLAGAIYEQYF. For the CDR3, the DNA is TGTGCTAGTGGAAGCTTGGCGGGAGCTATCTACGAGCAGTACTTC.

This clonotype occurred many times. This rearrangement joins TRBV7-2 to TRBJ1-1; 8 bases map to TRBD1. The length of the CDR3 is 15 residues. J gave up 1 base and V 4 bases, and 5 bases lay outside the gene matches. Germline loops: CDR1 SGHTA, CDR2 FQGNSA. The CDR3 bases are TGTGCCAGCAGCTCGTCCGGACAGGGGAACACTGAAGCTTTCTTT. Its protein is CASSSSGQGNTEAFF. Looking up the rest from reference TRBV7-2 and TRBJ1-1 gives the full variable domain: GAGVSQSPSNKVTEKGKDVELRCDPISGHTALYWYRQSLGQGLEFLIYFQGNSAPDKSGLPSDRFSAERTGGSVSTLTIQRTQQEDSAVYLCASSSSGQGNTEAFFGQGTRLTVV.

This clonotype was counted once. In DNA, the CDR3 is TGCAGTGCTAGAGGGGGGGGAGAGACCCAGTACTTC. Its translation is CSARGGGETQYF. The V gene is TRBV20-1, the J gene TRBJ2-5; 7 bases agree with TRBD2. The CDR3 is made up of 12 amino acids. J was trimmed by 4 bases and V by 1 base; bases with no gene match: 0. Germline CDR1 DFQATT, CDR2 SNEGSKA (reference sequence).

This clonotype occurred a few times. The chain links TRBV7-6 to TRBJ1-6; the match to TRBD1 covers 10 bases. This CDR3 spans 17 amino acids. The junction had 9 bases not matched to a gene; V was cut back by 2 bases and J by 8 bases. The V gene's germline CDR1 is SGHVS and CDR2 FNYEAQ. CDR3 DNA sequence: TGTGCCAGCAGCTTAATAACATGGGACAGGGGTCATTCACCCCTCCACTTT. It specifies CASSLITWDRGHSPLHF.

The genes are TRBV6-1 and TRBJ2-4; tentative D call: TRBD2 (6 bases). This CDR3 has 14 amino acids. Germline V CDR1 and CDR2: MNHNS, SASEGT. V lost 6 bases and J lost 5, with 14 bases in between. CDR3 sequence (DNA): TGTGCCAGCAGCCAAACCGGGACTGAAAACATTCAGTACTTC. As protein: CASSQTGTENIQYF.

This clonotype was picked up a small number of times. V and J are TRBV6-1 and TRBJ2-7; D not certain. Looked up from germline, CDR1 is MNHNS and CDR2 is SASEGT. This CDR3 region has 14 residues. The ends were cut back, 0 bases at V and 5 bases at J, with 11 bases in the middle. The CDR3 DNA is TGTGCCAGCAGTGAAGCAGGGCAGGCCCACGAGCAGTACTTC. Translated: CASSEAGQAHEQYF.

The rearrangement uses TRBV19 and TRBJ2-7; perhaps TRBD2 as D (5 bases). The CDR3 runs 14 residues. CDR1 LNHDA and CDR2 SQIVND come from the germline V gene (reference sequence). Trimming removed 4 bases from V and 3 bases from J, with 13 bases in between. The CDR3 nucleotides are TGTGCCAGTAGTAGGGAGATTTCTTTCTACGAGCAGTACTTC. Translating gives CASSREISFYEQYF.

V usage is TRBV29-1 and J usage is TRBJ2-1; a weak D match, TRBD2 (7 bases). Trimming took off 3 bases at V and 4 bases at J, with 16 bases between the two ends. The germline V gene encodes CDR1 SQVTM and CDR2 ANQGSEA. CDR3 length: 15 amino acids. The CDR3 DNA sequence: TGCAGCGTTGAGGGGGGGCGAGGGGAATACAATGAGCAGTTCTTC. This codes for CSVEGGRGEYNEQFF.

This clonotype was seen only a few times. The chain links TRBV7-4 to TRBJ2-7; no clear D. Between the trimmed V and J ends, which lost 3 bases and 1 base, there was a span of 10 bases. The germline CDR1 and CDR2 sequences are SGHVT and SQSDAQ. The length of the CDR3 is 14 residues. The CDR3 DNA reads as TGTGCCAGCAGCTTGAGGCAGTTTTCCTACGAGCAGTACTTC. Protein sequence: CASSLRQFSYEQYF.

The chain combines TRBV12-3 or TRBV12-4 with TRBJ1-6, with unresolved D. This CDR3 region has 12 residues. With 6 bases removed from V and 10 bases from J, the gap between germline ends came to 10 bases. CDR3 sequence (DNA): TGTGCCAGCAGCCACGCCGGGTCACCCCTCCACTTT. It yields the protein CASSHAGSPLHF.

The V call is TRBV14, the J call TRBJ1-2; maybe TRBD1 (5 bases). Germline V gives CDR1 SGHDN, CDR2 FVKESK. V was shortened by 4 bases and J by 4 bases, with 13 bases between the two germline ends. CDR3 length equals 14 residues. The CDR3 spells CASSRDSLLYGYTF. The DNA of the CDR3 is TGTGCCAGCAGCCGAGACAGCCTGCTCTATGGCTACACCTTC.

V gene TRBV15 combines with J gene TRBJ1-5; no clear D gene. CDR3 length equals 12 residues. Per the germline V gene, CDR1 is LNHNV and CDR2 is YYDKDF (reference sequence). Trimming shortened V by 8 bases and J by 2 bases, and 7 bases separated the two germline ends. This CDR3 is CATGIGNQPQHF. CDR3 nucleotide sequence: TGTGCCACCGGGATCGGCAATCAGCCCCAGCATTTT.

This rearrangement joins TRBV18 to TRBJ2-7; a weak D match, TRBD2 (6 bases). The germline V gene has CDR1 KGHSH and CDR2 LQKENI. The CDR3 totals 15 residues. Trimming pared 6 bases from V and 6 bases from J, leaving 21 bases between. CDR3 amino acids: CASSLRYRGGGEQYF. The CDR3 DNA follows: TGTGCCAGCTCCCTTAGGTATCGGGGAGGCGGCGAGCAGTACTTC.